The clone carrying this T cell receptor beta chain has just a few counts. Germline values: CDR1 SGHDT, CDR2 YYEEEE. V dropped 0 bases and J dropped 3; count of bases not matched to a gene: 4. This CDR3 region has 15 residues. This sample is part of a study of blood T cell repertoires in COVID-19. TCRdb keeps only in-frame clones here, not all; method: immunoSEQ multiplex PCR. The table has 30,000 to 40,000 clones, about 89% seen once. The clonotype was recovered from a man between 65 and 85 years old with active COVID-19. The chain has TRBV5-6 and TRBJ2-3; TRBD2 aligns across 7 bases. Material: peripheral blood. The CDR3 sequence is CASSLGLAGTDTQYF. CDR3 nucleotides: TGTGCCAGCAGCTTGGGACTAGCTGGGACAGATACGCAGTATTTT.